This T cell receptor (beta chain) was found in a study of cytomegalovirus exposure and HLA in healthy donors. PCR involved 60 Vbeta and 13 Jbeta primers. Clones were read by immunoSEQ multiplex PCR, and TCRdb kept only the in-frame ones, dropping some. In the table there are approximately 200,000 clones, around 77% of which are singletons. The CDR3 totals 13 residues. Germline lookup yields CDR1 MDHEN and CDR2 SYDVKM. Trimming removed 6 bases from V and 10 bases from J; junction bases left unmatched: 6. The receptor was derived from a young man in good health and CMV-seronegative. The sequencing input was PBMCs. The chain links TRBV28 to TRBJ1-6; 7 nucleotides agree with TRBD1. In nucleotides, the CDR3 is TGTGCCAGCAGCACGATCAGGGGGTCACCCCTCCACTTT. This codes for CASSTIRGSPLHF. Full variable domain (remainder filled in from reference TRBV28 and TRBJ1-6): DVKVTQSSRYLVKRTGEKVFLECVQDMDHENMFWYRQDPGLGLRLIYFSYDVKMKEKGDIPEGYSVSREKKERFSLILESASTNQTSMYLCASSTIRGSPLHFGNGTRLTVT.